Included here is one T cell receptor beta chain sequence, with context. Assay: immunoSEQ multiplex PCR; the TCRdb copy retains only in-frame clones and omits some. Of approximately 230,000 clones listed, approximately 91% are singletons. The data derive from a study of blood T cell repertoires in COVID-19. Study in general: Italy, Spain and the United States were the sources of the convalescent and acute COVID-19 samples.

V shed 5 bases and J shed 2 bases, with 12 bases lying between them. The V gene's germline CDR1 is SEHNR and CDR2 FQNEAQ (reference sequence). The CDR3 is made up of 14 amino acids. This receptor was taken from a woman aged 40 to 49 who had recovered from COVID-19. The rearrangement joins TRBV7-9 to TRBJ2-5; TRBD2 might be the D (6 bases). The sequencing sample was made of peripheral blood. The CDR3 protein is CASSHSGWQETQYF. CDR3 bases: TGTGCCAGCAGCCATAGCGGTTGGCAAGAGACCCAGTACTTC.